This note documents a single T cell receptor (beta chain) sequence. The V gene end was trimmed by 5 bases and the J gene end by 5 bases; junction bases not matched to a gene: 3. The CDR3 extends over 13 amino acids. Germline CDR1 and CDR2: SGHNT and YENEEA. Data came from immunoSEQ multiplex PCR; TCRdb stores just in-frame clones and leaves some out. Of under 75,000 clones in the sample, 86% were seen once. The sample originates from a study of OX40 agonist ivuxolimab in advanced cancers. The sequenced sample was CD4+ or CD8+ T cells sorted from blood, obtained in a trial of the OX40 agonist ivuxolimab. The TCR originated in an adult with an advanced solid tumor such as melanoma, head and neck, liver or kidney cancer. V gene TRBV11-3 combines with J gene TRBJ2-3; TRBD2 matches 8 bases. CDR3 loop: CASSPGGRDTQYF. Here the CDR3 DNA reads TGTGCCAGCAGCCCGGGAGGGAGAGATACGCAGTATTTT.